The T cell receptor beta chain under discussion was sequenced for a study of cytotoxic CD8 clonotypes in ibrutinib-treated CLL. CDR3 length equals 18 residues. V shed 5 bases, J shed 2 bases, and the junction held 12 bases outside the gene matches. In germline, CDR1 is PRHDT, CDR2 FYEKMQ (reference sequence). TCRdb keeps only in-frame clones here, not all; method: immunoSEQ multiplex PCR. Counted here are roughly 150,000 clones, about 88% occurring once; the ten biggest clones make up around 3.1%. The chain combines TRBV13 with TRBJ2-1; 10 bases match TRBD2. The sample here was PBMCs, taken at disease progression, from a patient treated with ibrutinib. The clonotype originates from a human donor with chronic lymphocytic leukemia. CDR3 DNA sequence: TGTGCCAGCAGCCCAAGAGCTAGCGGGAGAAGGACCTACAATGAGCAGTTCTTC. Protein product: CASSPRASGRRTYNEQFF.